At least ten counts were recorded for the clone carrying this T cell receptor beta chain. Its antigen remains unknown. The CDR3 has 13 amino acids. CDR1 is ENHRY, CDR2 SYGVKD, per germline. Trimming stripped 5 bases from V and 7 bases from J, with 15 bases between. It was genomic DNA that served as the template for profiling TCR beta VDJ and CDR3. Using its own MiXCR run on the reads, TCRdb lists one record per CDR3 protein. The table lists fewer than 250,000 distinct CDR3 sequences, around 49% of them singletons, with about 20% in the top ten. This entry is derived from a study of CD8+CD57+ T cells in acquired aplastic anemia. Turning to the study itself: Isolated CD4+ and CD8+ cells, once sorted, yielded DNA averaging 3.2 ug.

Patients included in sequencing had previously demonstrated CD8+CD57+ cell expansion by flow cytometry. Each patient carried a diagnosis of severe acquired aplastic anemia. Study conclusions and caveats: In common between the patients and the controls were around 30 CD8+ CDR3 sequences. The study found no significant CD8+ Simpson's diversity difference between patients and controls.

Material for sequencing was sorted CD4+, CD8+, or CD8+CD57+ T cells (not recorded which) from PBMCs. This rearrangement joins TRBV10-3 to TRBJ2-7; a weak D match, TRBD2 (6 bases). The source is a human donor with aplastic anemia. The CDR3 reads CAISSGLGGEQYF. The CDR3 nucleotides are TGTGCCATCAGTTCGGGACTTGGTGGGGAGCAGTACTTC.